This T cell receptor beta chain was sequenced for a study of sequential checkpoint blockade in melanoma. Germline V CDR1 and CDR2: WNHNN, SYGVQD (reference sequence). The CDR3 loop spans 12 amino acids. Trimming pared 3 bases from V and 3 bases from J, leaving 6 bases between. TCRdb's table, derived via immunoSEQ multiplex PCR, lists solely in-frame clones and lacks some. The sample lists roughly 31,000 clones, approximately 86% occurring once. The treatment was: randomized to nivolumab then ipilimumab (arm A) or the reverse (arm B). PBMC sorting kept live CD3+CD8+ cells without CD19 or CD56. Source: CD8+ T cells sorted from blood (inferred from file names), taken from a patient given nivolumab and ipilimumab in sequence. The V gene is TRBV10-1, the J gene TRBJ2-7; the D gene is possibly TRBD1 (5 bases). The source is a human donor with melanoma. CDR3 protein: CASSDQGYEQYF. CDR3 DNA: TGCGCCAGCAGTGATCAGGGCTACGAGCAGTACTTC.